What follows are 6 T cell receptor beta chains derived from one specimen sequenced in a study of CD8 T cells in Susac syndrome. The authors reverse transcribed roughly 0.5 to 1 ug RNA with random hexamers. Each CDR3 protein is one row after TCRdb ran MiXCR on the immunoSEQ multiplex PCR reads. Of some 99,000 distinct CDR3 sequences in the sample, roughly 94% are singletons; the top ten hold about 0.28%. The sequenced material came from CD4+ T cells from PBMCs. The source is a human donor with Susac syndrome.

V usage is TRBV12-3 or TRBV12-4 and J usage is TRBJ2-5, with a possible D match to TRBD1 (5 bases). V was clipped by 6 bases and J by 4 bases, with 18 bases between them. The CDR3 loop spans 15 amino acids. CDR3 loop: CASSPLNRFGETQYF. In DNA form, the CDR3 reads TGTGCCAGCAGCCCCCTCAACAGGTTTGGAGAGACCCAGTACTTC.

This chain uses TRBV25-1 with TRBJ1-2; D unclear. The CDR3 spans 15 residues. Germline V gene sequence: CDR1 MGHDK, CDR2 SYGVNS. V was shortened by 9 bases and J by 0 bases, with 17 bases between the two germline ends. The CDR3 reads CARIREDSANYGYTF. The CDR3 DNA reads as TGTGCCAGGATTCGAGAGGATTCCGCTAACTATGGCTACACCTTC.

The CDR3, as DNA: TGCAGCGTTGAACGGGGCACAGATACGCAGTATTTT. This codes for CSVERGTDTQYF. V usage is TRBV29-1 and J usage is TRBJ2-3; no reliable D call. V gave up 2 bases and J gave up 1 base, with 4 bases separating them. CDR1 and CDR2 (germline): SQVTM, ANQGSEA. The CDR3 is 12 amino acids.

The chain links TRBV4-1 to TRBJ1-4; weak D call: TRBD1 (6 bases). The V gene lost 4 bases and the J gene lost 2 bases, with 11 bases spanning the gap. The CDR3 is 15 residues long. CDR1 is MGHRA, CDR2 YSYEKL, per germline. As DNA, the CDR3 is TGCGCCAGCAGCCTACAGGGATCGACTAATGAAAAACTGTTTTTT. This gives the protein CASSLQGSTNEKLFF.

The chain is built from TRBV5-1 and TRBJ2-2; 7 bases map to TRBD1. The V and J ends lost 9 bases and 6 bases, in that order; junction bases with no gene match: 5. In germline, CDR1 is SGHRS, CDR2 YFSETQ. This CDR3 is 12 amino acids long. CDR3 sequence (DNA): TGCGCCACCACCGACAGGGCCGGGGAGCTGTTTTTT. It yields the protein CATTDRAGELFF.

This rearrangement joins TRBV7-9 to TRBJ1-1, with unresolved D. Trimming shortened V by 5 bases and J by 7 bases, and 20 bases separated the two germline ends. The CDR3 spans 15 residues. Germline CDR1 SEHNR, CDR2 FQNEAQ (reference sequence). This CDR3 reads CASSLTTGARGEAFF. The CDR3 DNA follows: TGTGCCAGCAGCCTAACAACCGGAGCCCGGGGTGAAGCTTTCTTT.